Listed here is a single T cell receptor beta chain. The CDR3 runs 13 residues. The V gene's germline CDR1 is SNHLY and CDR2 FYNNEI. V lost 8 bases, J lost 5 bases, and 16 bases lay in between. These data belong to a study of blood T cells in healthy people across ages. Together with a sample-barcoded 5' primer, a J-beta primer mix was included in a second PCR lasting about 7 to 12 cycles. TCRdb independently ran MiXCR on the 5' RACE reads; one entry per CDR3 protein. The sample has 1.5 million to 1.9 million distinct CDR3 sequences; about 42% are singletons. The receptor's source is a woman aged 18-30 years in good health. The sequenced sample was blood. This rearrangement joins TRBV2 to TRBJ2-7; perhaps TRBD1 as D (5 bases). The CDR3 sequence: CASVRVGRDEQYF. The CDR3 DNA reads as TGTGCCAGCGTCAGGGTAGGCAGGGACGAGCAGTACTTC.